This T cell receptor (beta chain) was captured by sequencing in a study of T-cell reconstitution after alpha-beta-depleted transplantation in children. A library of TCRbeta sequences, prepared with unique molecular identifiers, was generated. Using its own MiXCR run on the PCR reads, TCRdb lists one record per CDR3 protein. The sample includes 450,000 to 550,000 distinct CDR3 sequences, approximately 10% of them seen just once. The CDR3 runs to 16 residues. Trimming removed 1 base from V and 5 bases from J; junction bases left unmatched: 6. CDR1 SGHVS and CDR2 FQNEAQ come from the germline V gene. The chain is built from TRBV7-8 and TRBJ2-2, with 8 bases identical to TRBD2. This specimen was PBMCs, mostly from graft donor cells, taken 180 days after TCRalphabeta/CD19-depleted stem cell transplant. The receptor's source is a female patient aged 2 to 10 who had a stem cell transplant for aplastic anemia, so the T cells may come from the graft donor. CDR3 residues: CASSLVRLARTGELFF. The CDR3 bases are TGTGCCAGCAGCTTAGTTCGACTAGCGAGGACCGGGGAGCTGTTTTTT.